One and the same sample provided the 17 T cell receptor beta chains below, sequenced in a study of pediatric ulcerative colitis. TCRdb's copy holds only in-frame clones and misses some; the assay was immunoSEQ multiplex PCR. The repertoire has 30,000 to 45,000 clones, approximately 87% of them found once; the top ten carry roughly 23%. The source material was blood. The receptors derive from a girl aged 5 to 17 with moderate ulcerative colitis.

The chain is built from TRBV11-2 and TRBJ1-1; 7 nucleotides align to TRBD1. This CDR3 has 13 residues. Germline CDR1 SGHAT, CDR2 FQNNGV. The trim removed 6 bases at V and 6 bases at J, leaving 7 bases unmatched. CDR3 sequence (DNA): TGTGCCAGCAGATCGACAGGGATGGCTGAAGCTTTCTTT. Translation: CASRSTGMAEAFF.

The V gene is TRBV19, the J gene TRBJ2-3; the D gene is possibly TRBD2 (6 bases). The germline V gene encodes CDR1 LNHDA and CDR2 SQIVND (reference sequence). The CDR3 runs 16 residues. V was pared by 1 base and J by 2 bases, with 13 bases between. This chain's CDR3 is CASSIAGSGYTDTQYF. Written as DNA, the CDR3 is TGTGCCAGTAGTATAGCAGGTAGCGGATACACAGATACGCAGTATTTT.

CDR3 nucleotide sequence: TGCAGCGCCGAGTACACTGAAGCTTTCTTT. It yields the protein CSAEYTEAFF. The V and J genes are TRBV29-1 and TRBJ1-1; no definite D call. The length of the CDR3 is 10 residues. The V end was cut by 7 bases, the J end by 3 bases, with 6 bases between. Germline CDR1 and CDR2: SQVTM and ANQGSEA.

This chain uses TRBV5-6 with TRBJ2-2; 7 bases are a match to TRBD1. The V gene's germline CDR1 is SGHDT and CDR2 YYEEEE. V gave up 1 base and J gave up 5 bases; unmatched junction bases: 8. The CDR3 is 16 amino acids. CDR3 sequence (DNA): TGTGCCAGCAGCTTGAAGGGGGCAGGGTGGACCGGGGAGCTGTTTTTT. Protein: CASSLKGAGWTGELFF. Using reference TRBV5-6 and TRBJ2-2 for the parts outside the CDR3, the full variable domain is DAGVTQSPTHLIKTRGQQVTLRCSPKSGHDTVSWYQQALGQGPQFIFQYYEEEERQRGNFPDRFSGHQFPNYSSELNVNALLLGDSALYLCASSLKGAGWTGELFFGEGSRLTVL.

This chain links TRBV27 with TRBJ1-2; D gene uncertain. Per germline, CDR1 MNHEY and CDR2 SMNVEV (reference sequence). The CDR3 is 14 amino acids. Trimming shortened V by 3 bases and J by 4 bases, and 12 bases separated the two germline ends. The CDR3 DNA sequence: TGTGCCAGCAGTTTCCAGGCTTCTGGCTATGGCTACACCTTC. Protein product: CASSFQASGYGYTF.

The chain combines TRBV28 with TRBJ2-7; 8 positions agree with TRBD1. Trimming took 6 bases from V and 7 from J; bases not matched to a gene: 14. Germline CDR1 is MDHEN and CDR2 is SYDVKM. The CDR3 is 15 amino acids. The CDR3 sequence: CASSPIRGRIIEQYF. CDR3 sequence (DNA): TGTGCCAGCAGCCCAATCAGGGGGCGGATTATAGAGCAGTACTTC.

The chain links TRBV5-1 to TRBJ1-2; no clear D gene. Germline lookup yields CDR1 SGHRS and CDR2 YFSETQ. The V end lost 0 bases, the J end lost 5 bases, and 17 bases lay between the germline ends. CDR3 length equals 16 residues. For the CDR3, the DNA is TGCGCCAGCAGCTTGGGGCCTGGGCAGGAAGGGTATGGCTACACCTTC. Protein product: CASSLGPGQEGYGYTF.

The chain is built from TRBV10-3 and TRBJ2-5; D gene unclear. V dropped 3 bases and J dropped 1 base, with 9 bases sitting between them. The CDR3 loop spans 14 amino acids. Per the germline V gene, CDR1 is ENHRY and CDR2 is SYGVKD. CDR3 nucleotides: TGTGCCATCAGTGATTCGGCAGCCCAAGAGACCCAGTACTTC. It yields the protein CAISDSAAQETQYF.

The rearrangement uses TRBV27 and TRBJ1-5; maybe TRBD1 (5 bases). V lost 8 bases, J lost 7 bases, and 12 bases lay in between. The CDR3 length is 12 residues. Looked up from germline, CDR1 is MNHEY and CDR2 is SMNVEV (reference sequence). The CDR3 DNA reads TGTGCCAGCCGGGGGTTTGGGCAGCCCCAGCATTTT. This gives the protein CASRGFGQPQHF.

This chain joins TRBV2 and TRBJ2-1, with D possibly being TRBD2 (7 bases). Germline V gives CDR1 SNHLY, CDR2 FYNNEI. The CDR3 length is 15 residues. V was trimmed by 3 bases and J by 3 bases, leaving 12 bases between them. The CDR3: CASSEGGAFYNEQFF. CDR3 DNA: TGTGCCAGCAGTGAGGGGGGGGCCTTCTACAATGAGCAGTTCTTC. Drawing the rest from reference TRBV2 and TRBJ2-1, the complete variable domain is EPEVTQTPSHQVTQMGQEVILRCVPISNHLYFYWYRQILGQKVEFLVSFYNNEISEKSEIFDDQFSVERPDGSNFTLKIRSTKLEDSAMYFCASSEGGAFYNEQFFGPGTRLTVL.

The chain employs TRBV7-7 and TRBJ2-1; D may correspond to TRBD1 or TRBD2 (6 bases each). The CDR3 totals 15 residues. With 1 base removed from V and 6 bases from J, the gap between germline ends came to 13 bases. Germline-derived CDR1 and CDR2 are SSHAT and FNYEAQ (reference sequence). The CDR3 DNA follows: TGTGCCAGCAGCTTAGACGGGGGCGGGTTCAATGAGCAGTTCTTC. Its translation is CASSLDGGGFNEQFF.

V is TRBV5-8 and J is TRBJ1-4, with D tentatively TRBD1 (6 bases). This CDR3 is built from 13 residues. Trimming took 5 bases from V and 7 from J, leaving 12 bases between them. Germline assignment: CDR1 SGHTS and CDR2 YDEGEE. Here the CDR3 reads CASRARGSEKLFF. The CDR3 nucleotides are TGTGCCAGCAGGGCCAGGGGTAGTGAAAAACTGTTTTTT.

The chain employs TRBV4-1 and TRBJ1-1; 7 bases agree with TRBD1. The V gene end was trimmed by 4 bases and the J gene end by 5 bases; junction bases not matched to a gene: 10. Germline CDR1 reads MGHRA; CDR2 reads YSYEKL. This CDR3 is built from 15 residues. The CDR3 protein is CASSPADRAITEAFF. The DNA of the CDR3 is TGCGCCAGCAGCCCTGCAGACAGGGCTATTACTGAAGCTTTCTTT.

The chain employs TRBV9 and TRBJ2-3; 13 positions match TRBD2. V was clipped by 2 bases and J by 4 bases; unmatched bases: 10. The CDR3 is 18 residues long. Germline V lookup: CDR1 SGDLS, CDR2 YYNGEE. CDR3 sequence: CASSVGLAGVKLPDTQYF. In nucleotides, the CDR3 is TGTGCCAGCAGCGTTGGACTAGCGGGAGTCAAGTTGCCAGATACGCAGTATTTT.

V usage is TRBV5-1 and J usage is TRBJ1-1; D call uncertain. The V gene lost 4 bases and the J gene lost 0 bases, with 10 bases spanning the gap. This CDR3 comprises 14 residues. Germline V lookup: CDR1 SGHRS, CDR2 YFSETQ. The CDR3 sequence is CASSLDGMNTEAFF. In nucleotides, the CDR3 is TGCGCCAGCAGCCTCGACGGTATGAACACTGAAGCTTTCTTT.

The rearrangement joins TRBV6-1 to TRBJ2-7; 9 bases fit TRBD2. Unmatched junction bases numbered 7, after V lost 5 bases and J lost 2 bases. The germline V gene encodes CDR1 MNHNS and CDR2 SASEGT. The length of the CDR3 is 15 residues. Here the CDR3 DNA reads TGTGCCAGCAGTCTTCGACTAGCGGAAACCTACGAGCAGTACTTC. This encodes CASSLRLAETYEQYF.

The CDR3 region is CASITTQGARYGYTF. Written as DNA, the CDR3 is TGTGCCAGCATCACAACGCAGGGGGCGCGGTATGGCTACACCTTC. The gene calls are TRBV6-1 and TRBJ1-2; 8 bases are a match to TRBD1. The trim removed 7 bases at V and 5 bases at J, leaving 12 bases unmatched. This CDR3 has 15 amino acids. Germline V gene data show CDR1 as MNHNS and CDR2 as SASEGT.